Following are 9 T cell receptor beta chains from one sample sequenced in a study of radiotherapy plus CTLA-4 blockade in lung cancer. The method was immunoSEQ multiplex PCR; TCRdb's version includes in-frame clones alone and lacks a portion of them. The sample carries around 59,000 clones, 77% recorded once. The sample in question was peripheral blood, obtained from a patient treated with radiotherapy plus ipilimumab. The receptors stem from a human donor with non-small cell lung cancer who had a partial response to radiotherapy plus ipilimumab.

There are a few counts of this clone. The chain carries TRBV5-4 and TRBJ1-2; 11 nucleotides agree with TRBD1. Trimming cost V 2 bases and J 4 bases; bases outside gene matches: 4. The CDR3 is 15 amino acids. Germline CDR1 reads SGHNT; CDR2 reads YYREEE (reference sequence). CDR3 loop: CASSLPGQGGYGYTF. The CDR3 DNA is TGTGCCAGCAGCTTACCGGGACAGGGGGGCTATGGCTACACCTTC.

J is TRBJ2-2 and V is TRBV27; 7 nucleotides match TRBD2. V trimming: 3 bases; J trimming: 4 bases; junction bases outside the gene matches: 5. Germline CDR1 reads MNHEY; CDR2 reads SMNVEV (reference sequence). This CDR3 has 15 residues. In nucleotides, the CDR3 is TGTGCCAGCAGTTTCTTCGGGGGGAGCACCGGGGAGCTGTTTTTT. Translation: CASSFFGGSTGELFF.

The sample holds one count of this clone. The chain links TRBV7-9 to TRBJ2-2; D call uncertain. This CDR3 has 16 residues. Trimming removed 3 bases at V and 1 base at J, with 12 bases between. Germline CDR1 is SEHNR and CDR2 is FQNEAQ (reference sequence). The CDR3 DNA is TGTGCCAGCAGCTTGGCCCCGTTTGAGAACACCGGGGAGCTGTTTTTT. Translated, it gives CASSLAPFENTGELFF.

V is TRBV29-1 and J is TRBJ1-1; D is perhaps TRBD1 (6 bases). Germline CDR1 and CDR2: SQVTM and ANQGSEA. There are 12 residues in the CDR3. Trimming took 7 bases from V and 4 from J, leaving 13 bases between them. This CDR3 reads CSAYRDGTEAFF. Written as DNA, the CDR3 is TGCAGCGCCTACAGGGACGGCACTGAAGCTTTCTTT.

The CDR3 protein is CASSPGQGVTEAFF. DNA of the CDR3: TGTGCCAGCTCACCAGGGCAGGGCGTCACTGAAGCTTTCTTT. The chain joins TRBV18 to TRBJ1-1, with a tentative D call TRBD1 (5 bases). The CDR3 has 14 amino acids. The V gene's germline CDR1 is KGHSH and CDR2 LQKENI. The germline V and J ends were trimmed by 2 bases and 4 bases, with 11 bases remaining between them. Looking up the rest from reference TRBV18 and TRBJ1-1 gives the full variable domain: NAGVMQNPRHLVRRRGQEARLRCSPMKGHSHVYWYRQLPEEGLKFMVYLQKENIIDESGMPKERFSAEFPKEGPSILRIQQVVRGDSAAYFCASSPGQGVTEAFFGQGTRLTVV.

The chain joins TRBV2 to TRBJ2-1, with 8 bases that match TRBD1. Germline loops: CDR1 SNHLY, CDR2 FYNNEI. CDR3 length: 17 amino acids. Trimming at V came to 8 bases and at J to 2 bases, leaving 14 bases not matched to a gene. The CDR3 region has the DNA TGTGCCAGCCGTTCCGGAGAAACAGGGGGTCCCTACAATGAGCAGTTCTTC. It codes for CASRSGETGGPYNEQFF.

This chain joins TRBV19 and TRBJ2-5; tentatively, D is TRBD1 (6 bases). In germline, CDR1 is LNHDA, CDR2 SQIVND (reference sequence). Trimming shortened V by 2 bases and J by 5 bases, and 12 bases separated the two germline ends. This CDR3 has 14 residues. This CDR3 reads CASSIYYQGETQYF. Written as DNA, the CDR3 is TGTGCCAGTAGTATATACTACCAGGGGGAGACCCAGTACTTC. Full variable domain (rest looked up from reference TRBV19 and TRBJ2-5): DGGITQSPKYLFRKEGQNVTLSCEQNLNHDAMYWYRQDPGQGLRLIYYSQIVNDFQKGDIAEGYSVSREKKESFPLTVTSAQKNPTAFYLCASSIYYQGETQYFGPGTRLLVL.

Comments on this clone: The same CDR3 arises from other DNA sequences in this sample as well. The rearrangement links TRBV5-1 to TRBJ2-3, with D possibly TRBD2 on 6 matching bases. This CDR3 spans 15 amino acids. V shed 1 base and J shed 1 base, with 10 bases lying between them. Per germline, CDR1 SGHRS and CDR2 YFSETQ. CDR3 nucleotide sequence: TGCGCCAGCAGCTTGCCCGGCGGGGGCACAGATACGCAGTATTTT. This translates into CASSLPGGGTDTQYF.

The chain combines TRBV5-4 with TRBJ1-5; the D gene is possibly TRBD1 (5 bases). CDR3 length: 15 residues. V was trimmed by 4 bases and J by 0 bases, leaving 11 bases between them. Germline V gene lookup returns CDR1 SGHNT and CDR2 YYREEE (reference sequence). Here the CDR3 DNA reads TGTGCCAGCAGCGCGGGGACCGATAGCAATCAGCCCCAGCATTTT. Protein sequence: CASSAGTDSNQPQHF.